The sequence of this T cell receptor (beta chain) was determined in a study of identical twins. Study outcomes and limitations: Conclusions came from cross-sectional statistical analysis, not from following the same donors. Monozygotic twin pairs showed more out-of-frame TCR alpha sharing than models estimated. Cord blood beta clonotypes present at high abundance carried fewer insertions; no such pattern appeared in memory repertoires.

TCRdb redid the calling of the 5' RACE reads with MiXCR, one entry per CDR3 protein. The data contain 200,000 to 250,000 distinct CDR3 sequences, about 7.5% of them singletons. This clonotype was seen only a few times. Its cognate antigen is unknown. This CDR3 region has 15 residues. The germline V gene has CDR1 DFQATT and CDR2 SNEGSKA (reference sequence). J gave up 11 bases and V 4 bases, and 14 bases lay outside the gene matches. The sample also formed part of further work on yellow fever vaccine responses in identical twins. Per that study: Twins' vaccine T cell response reportedly gave the appearance of partial convergence and partial personalization.

This receptor was identified in a woman younger than 30 in good health. The sequencing input was memory (CD45RO+) T cells sorted from blood. The rearrangement links TRBV20-1 to TRBJ1-4; 9 bases match TRBD1. This chain's CDR3 is CSAMDRGSPFGKLFF. In DNA, the CDR3 is TGCAGTGCTATGGACAGGGGATCACCCTTTGGGAAACTGTTTTTT.